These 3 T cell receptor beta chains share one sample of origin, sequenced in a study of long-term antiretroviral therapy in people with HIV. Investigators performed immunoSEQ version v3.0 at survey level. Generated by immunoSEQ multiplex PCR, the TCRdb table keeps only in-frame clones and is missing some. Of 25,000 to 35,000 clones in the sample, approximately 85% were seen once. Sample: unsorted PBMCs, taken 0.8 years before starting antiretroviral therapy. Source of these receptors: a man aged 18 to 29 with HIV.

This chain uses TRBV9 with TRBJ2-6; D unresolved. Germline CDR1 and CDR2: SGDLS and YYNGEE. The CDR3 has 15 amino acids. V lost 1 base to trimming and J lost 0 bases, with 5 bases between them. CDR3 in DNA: TGTGCCAGCAGCGTAAAGCCCTCTGGGGCCAACGTCCTGACTTTC. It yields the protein CASSVKPSGANVLTF.

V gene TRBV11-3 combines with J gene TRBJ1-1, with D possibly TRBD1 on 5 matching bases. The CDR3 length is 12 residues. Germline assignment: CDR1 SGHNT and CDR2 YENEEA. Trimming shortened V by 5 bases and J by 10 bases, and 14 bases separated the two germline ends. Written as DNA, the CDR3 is TGTGCCAGCAGCGGCAGGGCCGGGAGAGCTTTCTTT. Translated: CASSGRAGRAFF. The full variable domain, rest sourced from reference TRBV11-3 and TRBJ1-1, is EAGVVQSPRYKIIEKKQPVAFWCNPISGHNTLYWYLQNLGQGPELLIRYENEEAVDDSQLPKDRFSAERLKGVDSTLKIQPAELGDSAVYLCASSGRAGRAFFGQGTRLTVV.

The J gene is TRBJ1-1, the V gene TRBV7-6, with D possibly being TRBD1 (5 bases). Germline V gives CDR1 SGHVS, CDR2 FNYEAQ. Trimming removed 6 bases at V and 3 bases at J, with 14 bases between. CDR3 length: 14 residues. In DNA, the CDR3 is TGTGCCAGCAGGCCAGGGATCGAGGACACTGAAGCTTTCTTT. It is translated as CASRPGIEDTEAFF.